Listed here are 22 T cell receptor beta chains from one sample, sequenced in a study of T cells in Graves' hyperthyroidism and ophthalmopathy. It was RNA transcripts that yielded the amplified TCR beta CDR3 regions. RT-PCR in the first round (using the HTBI primer set) targeted the TCR CDR3. Each CDR3 protein is one row after TCRdb ran MiXCR on the multiplex PCR reads. The sample consists of around 480,000 distinct CDR3 sequences, approximately 15% of them appearing once. Specimen: blood. The receptor set was obtained from a young woman with Graves' hyperthyroidism.

This clonotype was detected ten times or more. The chain is built from TRBV30 and TRBJ2-1; D is unclear. Germline V gene lookup returns CDR1 GTSNPN and CDR2 SVGIG (reference sequence). This CDR3 spans 12 amino acids. V lost 2 bases to trimming and J lost 9 bases, with 11 bases between them. The CDR3 region is CAWSPVPVEQFF. DNA for the CDR3: TGTGCCTGGAGTCCCGTACCCGTTGAGCAGTTCTTC.

The sample holds a few counts of this clonotype. V is TRBV12-3 or TRBV12-4 and J is TRBJ1-1; D may be TRBD1 (5 bases). Trimming stripped 6 bases from V and 0 bases from J, with 11 bases between. The CDR3 sequence is 14 residues long. CDR3 region: CASSRAGLNTEAFF. The CDR3, as DNA: TGTGCCAGCAGCCGAGCGGGACTGAACACTGAAGCTTTCTTT.

The chain couples TRBV28 to TRBJ2-7, with 12 nucleotides matching TRBD1. This CDR3 has 20 amino acids. Germline V lookup: CDR1 MDHEN, CDR2 SYDVKM. V shed 7 bases, J shed 4 bases, and the junction held 23 bases outside the gene matches. This chain's CDR3 is CASKPGQGAYGANPLYEQYF. CDR3 nucleotides: TGTGCCAGCAAACCGGGACAGGGGGCGTACGGGGCCAACCCTCTGTACGAGCAGTACTTC.

This clonotype was observed many times. The chain carries TRBV18 and TRBJ2-1, with TRBD2 matching 12 bases. CDR3 length equals 16 residues. Losses at the gene ends were 6 bases for V and 7 bases for J; bases not matched to a gene: 10. Germline V gives CDR1 KGHSH, CDR2 LQKENI. Here the CDR3 reads CASSPRLAGDRNEQFF. The CDR3 nucleotides read TGTGCCAGCTCCCCAAGACTAGCGGGAGATCGGAATGAGCAGTTCTTC.

The chain has TRBV20-1 and TRBJ2-7; TRBD1 or TRBD2 may be the D gene (7 bases each). Germline V gives CDR1 DFQATT, CDR2 SNEGSKA (reference sequence). CDR3 length equals 13 residues. The germline V and J ends were trimmed by 3 bases and 6 bases, with 15 bases remaining between them. The CDR3 sequence: CSASRQGGREQYV. In DNA, the CDR3 is TGCAGTGCTAGTCGGCAGGGGGGGCGCGAGCAGTACGTC.

In this sample, this clonotype turned up many times. The J gene is TRBJ2-3, the V gene TRBV3-1; 9 positions match TRBD2. There are 16 residues in the CDR3. Germline CDR1 and CDR2: LGHDT and YNNKEL (reference sequence). V shed 1 base, J shed 4 bases, and the junction held 6 bases outside the gene matches. The CDR3 protein is CASSQVSGSVPDTQYF. CDR3 nucleotide sequence: TGTGCCAGCAGCCAAGTTAGCGGGAGCGTCCCAGATACGCAGTATTTT.

This clonotype came up many times. This chain uses TRBV11-2 with TRBJ1-2; 11 bases map to TRBD1. The CDR3 has 17 residues. Germline assignment: CDR1 SGHAT and CDR2 FQNNGV. Unmatched junction bases numbered 8, after V lost 1 base and J lost 4 bases. The CDR3 region has the DNA TGTGCCAGCAGCTTAGGTGGGACAGGGGGTTTTTTCTATGGCTACACCTTC. It yields the protein CASSLGGTGGFFYGYTF.

In its sample, this clonotype was seen a few times. The chain employs TRBV19 and TRBJ2-1; the match to TRBD2 covers 9 bases. The CDR3 contains 16 residues. Unmatched junction bases numbered 17, after V lost 8 bases and J lost 9 bases. Per germline, CDR1 LNHDA and CDR2 SQIVND (reference sequence). CDR3 amino acids: CASRLAGLPGEGEQFF. CDR3 nucleotides: TGTGCCAGTCGGCTAGCGGGGCTCCCCGGGGAGGGTGAGCAGTTCTTC.

The chain recombines TRBV11-2 with TRBJ1-1; D is undetermined. In germline, CDR1 is SGHAT, CDR2 FQNNGV. The CDR3 sequence is 15 residues long. The germline V and J ends were trimmed by 4 bases and 1 base, with 13 bases remaining between them. The CDR3 DNA follows: TGTGCCAGCAGCTCCCGACATTGGCCGAACACTGAAGCTTTCTTT. Its translation is CASSSRHWPNTEAFF.

In regard to this clonotype: With a much larger clone just one base away, this may be a read error. This chain joins TRBV11-2 and TRBJ2-3; D is perhaps TRBD2 (5 bases). V shed 7 bases and J shed 6 bases, with 14 bases lying between them. Germline CDR1 reads SGHAT; CDR2 reads FQNNGV. This CDR3 has 13 amino acids. The CDR3 is CASTEGEDDTQYF. In DNA form, the CDR3 reads TGTGCCAGCACCGAGGGAGAGGACGATACGCAGTATTTT. Complete variable domain (other parts from reference TRBV11-2 and TRBJ2-3): EAGVAQSPRYKIIEKRQSVAFWCNPISGHATLYWYQQILGQGPKLLIQFQNNGVVDDSQLPKDRFSAERLKGVDSTLKIQPAKLEDSAVYLCASTEGEDDTQYFGPGTRLTVL.

Many counts were recorded for this clonotype. The genes are TRBV5-1 and TRBJ2-7; D may be TRBD2 (6 bases). Trimming cost V 4 bases and J 2 bases, with 10 bases left between them. This CDR3 region has 13 residues. Germline V gene data show CDR1 as SGHRS and CDR2 as YFSETQ. CDR3 protein: CASSPPGAYEQYF. The CDR3 DNA sequence: TGCGCCAGCAGCCCCCCGGGGGCCTACGAGCAGTACTTC.

Many counts were recorded for this clonotype. This chain joins TRBV11-2 and TRBJ1-6, with unresolved D. This CDR3 has 16 amino acids. CDR1 and CDR2 from the germline V gene are SGHAT and FQNNGV. Trimming stripped 6 bases from V and 4 bases from J, with 16 bases between. CDR3: CASRASSRDYNSPLHF. Here the CDR3 DNA reads TGTGCCAGCAGGGCGAGTTCGAGGGATTATAATTCACCCCTCCACTTT. The full variable domain, in which reference TRBV11-2 and TRBJ1-6 provide the parts outside the CDR3, is EAGVAQSPRYKIIEKRQSVAFWCNPISGHATLYWYQQILGQGPKLLIQFQNNGVVDDSQLPKDRFSAERLKGVDSTLKIQPAKLEDSAVYLCASRASSRDYNSPLHFGNGTRLTVT.

This clonotype was seen many times. The chain couples TRBV5-5 to TRBJ2-3, with D tentatively TRBD2 (5 bases). The CDR3 sequence is 15 residues long. With 1 base removed from V and 6 bases from J, the gap between germline ends came to 15 bases. Germline values: CDR1 SGHKS, CDR2 YYEKEE (reference sequence). The CDR3 loop reads CASSLSGGLRDTQYF. The CDR3 region has the DNA TGTGCCAGCAGCTTGAGCGGCGGCCTAAGGGATACGCAGTATTTT.

This clonotype was recorded at least ten times. This chain links TRBV3-1 with TRBJ2-1; D is undetermined. V was shortened by 0 bases and J by 0 bases, with 15 bases between the two germline ends. Germline loops: CDR1 LGHDT, CDR2 YNNKEL (reference sequence). This CDR3 is built from 18 residues. The CDR3 loop reads CASSQDWNSWSSYNEQFF. Written as DNA, the CDR3 is TGTGCCAGCAGCCAAGATTGGAATAGTTGGAGCTCCTACAATGAGCAGTTCTTC.

This clonotype was seen many times. This sequence joins TRBV12-3 or TRBV12-4 and TRBJ2-3, with 11 bases aligning to TRBD2. The CDR3 contains 17 residues. Losses at the gene ends were 6 bases for V and 1 base for J; bases not matched to a gene: 9. The CDR3 here is CASSYYSGRAGTDTQYF. In DNA, the CDR3 is TGTGCCAGCAGCTACTATAGCGGGAGGGCCGGCACAGATACGCAGTATTTT.

This chain joins TRBV7-2 and TRBJ2-1, with D possibly being TRBD1 or TRBD2 (5 bases each). This CDR3 has 14 residues. Germline CDR1 SGHTA, CDR2 FQGNSA. V shed 1 base and J shed 8 bases, with 12 bases lying between them. The CDR3 here is CASSLGGVVYEQFF. DNA for the CDR3: TGTGCCAGCAGCTTAGGAGGGGTCGTCTATGAGCAGTTCTTC.

This clonotype occurred many times. J is TRBJ2-1 and V is TRBV5-1, with TRBD2 identical over 11 bases. Per the germline V gene, CDR1 is SGHRS and CDR2 is YFSETQ. CDR3 length equals 14 residues. V gave up 0 bases and J gave up 13 bases; unmatched junction bases: 6. CDR3: CASSLVTTSGAQFF. The CDR3 region has the DNA TGCGCCAGCAGCTTGGTTACGACTAGCGGGGCACAGTTCTTC.

Regarding this clonotype: A single base separates this from a much larger clone, so it may be a read error. The conserved closing phenylalanine or tryptophan is absent in this CDR3, likely reflecting a read error. The chain recombines TRBV7-9 with TRBJ1-5, with 7 bases identical to TRBD1. The germline gives CDR1 SEHNR, CDR2 FQNEAQ (reference sequence). This CDR3 has 17 amino acids. Trimming removed 1 base from V and 0 bases from J; junction bases left unmatched: 6. CDR3 loop: CASSLDGTDYSNQPQHV. CDR3 nucleotides: TGTGCCAGCAGCTTAGATGGGACAGATTATAGCAATCAGCCCCAGCATGTT.

Ten or more counts support this clonotype. The chain's CDR3 is CSVEDPTGFRRKLFF. CDR3 sequence (DNA): TGCAGCGTGGAGGACCCCACCGGTTTCCGTAGAAAACTGTTTTTT. The chain has TRBV29-1 and TRBJ1-4; D is unclear. Germline values: CDR1 SQVTM, CDR2 ANQGSEA. V lost 6 bases, J lost 10 bases, and 24 bases lay in between. This CDR3 comprises 15 residues.

This clonotype was counted between two and nine times. With a much larger clone just one base away, this may be a read error. The chain joins TRBV12-3 or TRBV12-4 to TRBJ2-3; 13 nucleotides agree with TRBD2. J gave up 0 bases and V 2 bases, and 5 bases lay outside the gene matches. This CDR3 is 18 amino acids long. The CDR3 DNA follows: TGTGCCAGCAGTTTAACTGGACTAGCGGGAGTTAGCACAGATACGCAGTATTTT. Amino acids: CASSLTGLAGVSTDTQYF.

This clonotype was seen ten or more times. The chain recombines TRBV13 with TRBJ1-2; 8 nucleotides align to TRBD1. CDR1 and CDR2 (germline): PRHDT, FYEKMQ (reference sequence). Trimming took 3 bases from V and 6 from J; bases not matched to a gene: 9. This CDR3 has 15 amino acids. This CDR3 is CASSFRDRKRDGYTF. CDR3 nucleotides: TGTGCCAGCAGCTTCCGGGACAGGAAGAGAGATGGCTACACCTTC.

At least ten counts were recorded for this clonotype. The J gene is TRBJ1-1, the V gene TRBV27; D remains unclear. The germline V gene has CDR1 MNHEY and CDR2 SMNVEV (reference sequence). The CDR3 runs 12 residues. V was trimmed by 5 bases and J by 4 bases, leaving 8 bases between them. CDR3 amino acids: CASSKVGTEAFF. CDR3 coding DNA: TGTGCCAGCAGTAAGGTCGGCACTGAAGCTTTCTTT.